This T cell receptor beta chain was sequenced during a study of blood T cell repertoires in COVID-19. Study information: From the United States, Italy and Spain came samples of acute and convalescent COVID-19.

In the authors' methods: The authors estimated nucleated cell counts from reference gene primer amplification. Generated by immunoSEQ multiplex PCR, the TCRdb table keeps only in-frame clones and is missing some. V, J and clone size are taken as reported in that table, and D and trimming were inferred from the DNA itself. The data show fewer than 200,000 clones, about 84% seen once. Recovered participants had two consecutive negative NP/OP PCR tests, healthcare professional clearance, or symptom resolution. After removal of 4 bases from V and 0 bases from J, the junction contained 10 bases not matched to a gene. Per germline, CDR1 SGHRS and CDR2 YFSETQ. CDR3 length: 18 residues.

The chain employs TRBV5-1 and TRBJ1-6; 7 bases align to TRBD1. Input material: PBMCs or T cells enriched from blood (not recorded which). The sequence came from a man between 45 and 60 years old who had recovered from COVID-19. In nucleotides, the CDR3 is TGCGCCAGCAGCCCCCAGACAGGGCTCAGCTCCTATAATTCACCCCTCCACTTT. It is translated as CASSPQTGLSSYNSPLHF.